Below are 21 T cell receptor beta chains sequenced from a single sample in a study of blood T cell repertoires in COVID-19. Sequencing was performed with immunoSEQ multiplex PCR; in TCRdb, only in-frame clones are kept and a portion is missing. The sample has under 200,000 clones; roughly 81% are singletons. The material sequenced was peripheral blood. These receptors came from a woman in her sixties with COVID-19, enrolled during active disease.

The CDR3 DNA reads as TGTGCCAGCCGCCCCAATTGGGGGGGTTACGAGCAGTACGTC. Protein: CASRPNWGGYEQYV. The gene calls are TRBV28 and TRBJ2-7, with 7 bases fitting TRBD2. CDR3 size: 14 residues. Germline V gene data show CDR1 as MDHEN and CDR2 as SYDVKM. V dropped 8 bases and J dropped 4; count of bases not matched to a gene: 11.

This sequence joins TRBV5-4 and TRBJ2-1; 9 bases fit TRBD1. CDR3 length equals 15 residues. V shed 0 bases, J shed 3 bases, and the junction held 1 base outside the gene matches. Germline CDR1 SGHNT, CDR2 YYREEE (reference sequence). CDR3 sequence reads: CASSLAGQGYNEQFF. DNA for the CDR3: TGTGCCAGCAGCTTGGCGGGACAGGGCTACAATGAGCAGTTCTTC. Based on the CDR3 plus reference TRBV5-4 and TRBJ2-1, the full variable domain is ETGVTQSPTHLIKTRGQQVTLRCSSQSGHNTVSWYQQALGQGPQFIFQYYREEENGRGNFPPRFSGLQFPNYSSELNVNALELDDSALYLCASSLAGQGYNEQFFGPGTRLTVL.

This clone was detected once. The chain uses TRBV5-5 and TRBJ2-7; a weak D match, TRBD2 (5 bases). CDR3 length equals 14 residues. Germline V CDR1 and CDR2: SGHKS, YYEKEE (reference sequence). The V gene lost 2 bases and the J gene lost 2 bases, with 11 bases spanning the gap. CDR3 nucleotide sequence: TGTGCCAGCAGCTTAACTAGTGGTGCCTACGAGCAGTACTTC. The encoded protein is CASSLTSGAYEQYF.

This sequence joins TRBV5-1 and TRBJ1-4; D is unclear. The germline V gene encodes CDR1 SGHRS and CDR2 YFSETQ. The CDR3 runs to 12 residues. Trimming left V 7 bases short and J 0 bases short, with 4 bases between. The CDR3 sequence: CASRSTNEKLFF. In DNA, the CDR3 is TGCGCCAGCCGTTCAACTAATGAAAAACTGTTTTTT.

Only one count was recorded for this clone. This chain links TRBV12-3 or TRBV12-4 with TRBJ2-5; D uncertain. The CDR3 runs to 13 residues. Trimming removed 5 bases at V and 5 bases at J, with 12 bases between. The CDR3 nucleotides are TGTGCCAGCAGTATAGAACCTGAGGAGACCCAGTACTTC. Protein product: CASSIEPEETQYF.

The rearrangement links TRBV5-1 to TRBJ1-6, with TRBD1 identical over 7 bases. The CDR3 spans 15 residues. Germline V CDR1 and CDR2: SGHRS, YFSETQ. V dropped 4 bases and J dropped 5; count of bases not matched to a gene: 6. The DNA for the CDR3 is TGCGCCAGCAGCCGGGGGACAGACAATAATTCACCCCTCCACTTT. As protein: CASSRGTDNNSPLHF.

The DNA of the CDR3 is TGTGCCACCAGTCCCAACCGTCCGGGGGTAGCCAAAAACATTCAGTACTTC. It yields the protein CATSPNRPGVAKNIQYF. The chain joins TRBV24-1 to TRBJ2-4; TRBD2 might be the D (6 bases). The V gene lost 6 bases and the J gene lost 0 bases, with 17 bases spanning the gap. CDR3 length equals 17 residues. Germline CDR1 reads KGHDR; CDR2 reads SFDVKD.

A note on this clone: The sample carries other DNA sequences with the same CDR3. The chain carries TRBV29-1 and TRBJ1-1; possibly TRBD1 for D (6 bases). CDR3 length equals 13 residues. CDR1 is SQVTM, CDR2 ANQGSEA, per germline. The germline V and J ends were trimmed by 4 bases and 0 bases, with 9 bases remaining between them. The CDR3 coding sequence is TGCAGCGTTGGCAGGGGTTTGAACACTGAAGCTTTCTTT. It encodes CSVGRGLNTEAFF.

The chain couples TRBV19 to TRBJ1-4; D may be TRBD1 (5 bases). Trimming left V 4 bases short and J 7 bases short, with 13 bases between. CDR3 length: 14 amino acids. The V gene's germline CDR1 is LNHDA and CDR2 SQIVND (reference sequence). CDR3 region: CASSTGLGGEKLFF. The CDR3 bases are TGTGCCAGTAGTACGGGACTTGGGGGTGAAAAACTGTTTTTT.

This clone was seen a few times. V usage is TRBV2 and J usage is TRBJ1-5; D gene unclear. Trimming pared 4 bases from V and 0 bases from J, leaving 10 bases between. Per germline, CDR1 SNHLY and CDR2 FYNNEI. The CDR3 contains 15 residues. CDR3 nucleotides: TGTGCCAGCAGTGCCGCCGGGAATAGCAATCAGCCCCAGCATTTT. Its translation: CASSAAGNSNQPQHF.

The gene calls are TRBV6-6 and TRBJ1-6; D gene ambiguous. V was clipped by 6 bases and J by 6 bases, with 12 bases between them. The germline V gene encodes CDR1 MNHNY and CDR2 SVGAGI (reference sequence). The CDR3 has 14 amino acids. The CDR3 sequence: CASSSPGVNSPLHF. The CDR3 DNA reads TGTGCCAGCAGCTCCCCCGGGGTTAATTCACCCCTCCACTTT.

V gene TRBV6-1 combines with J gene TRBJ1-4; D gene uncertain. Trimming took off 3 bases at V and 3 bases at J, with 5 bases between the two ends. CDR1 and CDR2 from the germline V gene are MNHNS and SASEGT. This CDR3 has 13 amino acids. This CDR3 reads CASSDSANEKLFF. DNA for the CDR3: TGTGCCAGCAGTGACAGTGCTAATGAAAAACTGTTTTTT.

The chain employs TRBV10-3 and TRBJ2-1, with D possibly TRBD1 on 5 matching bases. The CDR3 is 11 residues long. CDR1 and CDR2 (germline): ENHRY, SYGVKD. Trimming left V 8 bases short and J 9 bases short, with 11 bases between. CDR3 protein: CAIAGSGEQFF. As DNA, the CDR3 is TGTGCCATCGCAGGGTCGGGTGAGCAGTTCTTC.

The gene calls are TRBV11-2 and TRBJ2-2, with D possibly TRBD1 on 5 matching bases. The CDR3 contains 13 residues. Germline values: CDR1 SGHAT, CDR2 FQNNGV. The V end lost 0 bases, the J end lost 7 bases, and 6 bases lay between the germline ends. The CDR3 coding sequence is TGTGCCAGCAGCTTAGAAAGGGGCGGGGAGCTGTTTTTT. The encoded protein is CASSLERGGELFF.

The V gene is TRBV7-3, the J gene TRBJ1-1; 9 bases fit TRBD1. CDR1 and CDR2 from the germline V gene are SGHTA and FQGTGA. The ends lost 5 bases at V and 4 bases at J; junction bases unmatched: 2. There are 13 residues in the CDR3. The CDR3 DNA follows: TGTGCCAGCAGCACAGGGGGCGTCACTGAAGCTTTCTTT. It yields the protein CASSTGGVTEAFF.

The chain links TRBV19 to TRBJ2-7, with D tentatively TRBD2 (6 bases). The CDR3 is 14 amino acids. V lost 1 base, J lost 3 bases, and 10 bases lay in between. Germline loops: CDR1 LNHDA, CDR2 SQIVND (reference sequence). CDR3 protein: CASSIVGGVYEQYF. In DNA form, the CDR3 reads TGTGCCAGTAGTATAGTCGGCGGGGTCTACGAGCAGTACTTC.

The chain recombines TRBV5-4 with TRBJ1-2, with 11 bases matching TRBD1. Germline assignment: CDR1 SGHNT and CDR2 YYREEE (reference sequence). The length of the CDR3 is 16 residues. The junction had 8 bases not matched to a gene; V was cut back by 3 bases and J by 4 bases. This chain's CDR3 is CASSSKGQGVPYGYTF. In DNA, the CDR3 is TGTGCCAGCAGCTCAAAGGGACAGGGGGTCCCCTATGGCTACACCTTC. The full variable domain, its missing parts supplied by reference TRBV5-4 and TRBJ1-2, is ETGVTQSPTHLIKTRGQQVTLRCSSQSGHNTVSWYQQALGQGPQFIFQYYREEENGRGNFPPRFSGLQFPNYSSELNVNALELDDSALYLCASSSKGQGVPYGYTFGSGTRLTVV.

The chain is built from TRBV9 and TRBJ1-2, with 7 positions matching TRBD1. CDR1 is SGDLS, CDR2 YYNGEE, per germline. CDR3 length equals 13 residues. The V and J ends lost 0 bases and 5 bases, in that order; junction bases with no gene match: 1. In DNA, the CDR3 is TGTGCCAGCAGCGTAGAGGGGGCTTATGGCTACACCTTC. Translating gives CASSVEGAYGYTF. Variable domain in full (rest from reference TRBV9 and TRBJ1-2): DSGVTQTPKHLITATGQRVTLRCSPRSGDLSVYWYQQSLDQGLQFLIQYYNGEERAKGNILERFSAQQFPDLHSELNLSSLELGDSALYFCASSVEGAYGYTFGSGTRLTVV.

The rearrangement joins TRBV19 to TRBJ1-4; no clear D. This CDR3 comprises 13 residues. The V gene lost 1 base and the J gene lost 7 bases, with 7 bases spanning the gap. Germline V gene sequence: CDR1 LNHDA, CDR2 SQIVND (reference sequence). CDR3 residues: CASSIGGREKLFF. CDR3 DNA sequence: TGTGCCAGTAGTATAGGAGGGCGTGAAAAACTGTTTTTT.

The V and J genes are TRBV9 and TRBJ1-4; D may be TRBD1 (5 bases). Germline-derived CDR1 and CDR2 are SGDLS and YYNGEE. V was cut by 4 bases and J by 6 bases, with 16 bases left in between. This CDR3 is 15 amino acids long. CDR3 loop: CASSSGGVTDEKLFF. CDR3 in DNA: TGTGCCAGCAGCTCCGGGGGAGTAACGGATGAAAAACTGTTTTTT.

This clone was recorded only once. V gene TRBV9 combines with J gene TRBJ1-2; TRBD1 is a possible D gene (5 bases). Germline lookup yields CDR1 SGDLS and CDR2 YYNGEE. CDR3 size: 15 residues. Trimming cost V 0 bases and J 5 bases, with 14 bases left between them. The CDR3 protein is CASSVVDSSNYGYTF. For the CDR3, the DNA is TGTGCCAGCAGCGTAGTTGACAGTTCGAATTATGGCTACACCTTC.